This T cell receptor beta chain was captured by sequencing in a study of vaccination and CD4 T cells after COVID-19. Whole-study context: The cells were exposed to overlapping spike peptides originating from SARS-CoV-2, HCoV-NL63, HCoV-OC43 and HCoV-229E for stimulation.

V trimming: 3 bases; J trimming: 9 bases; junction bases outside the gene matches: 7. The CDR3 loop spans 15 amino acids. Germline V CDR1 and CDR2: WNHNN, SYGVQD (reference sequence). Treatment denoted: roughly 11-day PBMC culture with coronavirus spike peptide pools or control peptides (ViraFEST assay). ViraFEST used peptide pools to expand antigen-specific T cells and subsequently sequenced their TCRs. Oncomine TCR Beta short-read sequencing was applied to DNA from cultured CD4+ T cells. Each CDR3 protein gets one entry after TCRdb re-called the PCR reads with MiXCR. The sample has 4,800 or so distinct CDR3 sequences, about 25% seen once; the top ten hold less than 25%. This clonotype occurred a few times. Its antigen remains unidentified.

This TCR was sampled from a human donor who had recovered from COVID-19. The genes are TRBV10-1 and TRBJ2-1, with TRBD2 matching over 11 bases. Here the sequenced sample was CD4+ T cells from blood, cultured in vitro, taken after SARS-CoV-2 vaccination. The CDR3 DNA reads TGCGCCAGCAGTGAAGGTAGCGGGGGGGTTCTTGAGCAGTTCTTC. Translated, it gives CASSEGSGGVLEQFF.